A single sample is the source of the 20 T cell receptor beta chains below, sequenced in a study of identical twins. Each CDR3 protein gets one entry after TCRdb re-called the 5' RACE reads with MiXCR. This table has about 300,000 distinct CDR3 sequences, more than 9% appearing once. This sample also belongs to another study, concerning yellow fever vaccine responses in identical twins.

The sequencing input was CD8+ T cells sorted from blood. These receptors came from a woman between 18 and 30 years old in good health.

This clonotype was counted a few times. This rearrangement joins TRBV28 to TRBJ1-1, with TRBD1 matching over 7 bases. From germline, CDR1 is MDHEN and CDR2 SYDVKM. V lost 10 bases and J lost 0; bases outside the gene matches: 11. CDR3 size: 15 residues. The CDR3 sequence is CATQMYGTVNTEAFF. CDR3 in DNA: TGTGCCACCCAGATGTACGGGACAGTGAACACTGAAGCTTTCTTT. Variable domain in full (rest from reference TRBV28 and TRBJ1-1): DVKVTQSSRYLVKRTGEKVFLECVQDMDHENMFWYRQDPGLGLRLIYFSYDVKMKEKGDIPEGYSVSREKKERFSLILESASTNQTSMYLCATQMYGTVNTEAFFGQGTRLTVV.

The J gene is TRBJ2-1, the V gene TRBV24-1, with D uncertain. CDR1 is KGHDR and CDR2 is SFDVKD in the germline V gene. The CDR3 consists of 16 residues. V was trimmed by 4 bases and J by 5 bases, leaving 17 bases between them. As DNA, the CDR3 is TGTGCCACCAGTGACCCCCTTAGTAGACTCAACAATGAGCAGTTCTTC. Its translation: CATSDPLSRLNNEQFF.

This chain's CDR3 is CASSLGQTWWWSYEQYF. As DNA, the CDR3 is TGCGCCAGCAGCTTGGGACAGACGTGGTGGTGGTCTTACGAGCAGTACTTC. V is TRBV5-1 and J is TRBJ2-7; D is possibly TRBD1 (5 bases). Looked up from germline, CDR1 is SGHRS and CDR2 is YFSETQ. Between the trimmed V and J ends, which lost 0 bases and 4 bases, there was a span of 20 bases. The CDR3 runs to 17 residues. Full variable domain (outside the CDR3, taken from reference TRBV5-1 and TRBJ2-7): KAGVTQTPRYLIKTRGQQVTLSCSPISGHRSVSWYQQTPGQGLQFLFEYFSETQRNKGNFPGRFSGRQFSNSRSEMNVSTLELGDSALYLCASSLGQTWWWSYEQYFGPGTRLTVT.

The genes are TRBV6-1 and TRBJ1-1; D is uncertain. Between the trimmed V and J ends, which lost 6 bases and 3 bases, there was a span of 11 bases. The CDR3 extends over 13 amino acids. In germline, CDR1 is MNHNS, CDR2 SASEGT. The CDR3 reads CASSRLIDTEAFF. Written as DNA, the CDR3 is TGTGCCAGCAGCCGACTAATAGACACTGAAGCTTTCTTT.

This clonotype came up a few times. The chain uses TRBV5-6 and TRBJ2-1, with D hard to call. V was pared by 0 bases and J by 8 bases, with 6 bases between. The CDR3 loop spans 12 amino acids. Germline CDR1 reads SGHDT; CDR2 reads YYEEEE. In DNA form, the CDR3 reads TGTGCCAGCAGCTTGGAGACTGATGAGCAGTTCTTC. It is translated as CASSLETDEQFF.

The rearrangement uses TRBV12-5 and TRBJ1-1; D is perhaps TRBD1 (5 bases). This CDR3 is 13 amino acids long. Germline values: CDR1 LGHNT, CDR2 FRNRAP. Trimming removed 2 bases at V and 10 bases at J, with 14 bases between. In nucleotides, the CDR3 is TGTGCTAGTGGTTTGACAACCGGGACGGGAGCTTTCTTT. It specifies CASGLTTGTGAFF.

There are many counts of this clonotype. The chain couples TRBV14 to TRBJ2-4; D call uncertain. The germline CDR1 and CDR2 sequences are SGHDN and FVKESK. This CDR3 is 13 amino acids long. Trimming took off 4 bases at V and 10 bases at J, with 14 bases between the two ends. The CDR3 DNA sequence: TGTGCCAGCAGCCCGAATGACCCCGGGATTCAGTACTTC. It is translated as CASSPNDPGIQYF.

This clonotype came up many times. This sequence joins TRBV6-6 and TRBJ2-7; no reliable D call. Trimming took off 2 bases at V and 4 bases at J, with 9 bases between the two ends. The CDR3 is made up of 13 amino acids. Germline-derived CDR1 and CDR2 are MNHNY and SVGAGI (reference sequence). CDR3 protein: CASSYGCLYEQYV. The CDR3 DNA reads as TGTGCCAGCAGTTACGGGTGCTTGTACGAGCAGTACGTC.

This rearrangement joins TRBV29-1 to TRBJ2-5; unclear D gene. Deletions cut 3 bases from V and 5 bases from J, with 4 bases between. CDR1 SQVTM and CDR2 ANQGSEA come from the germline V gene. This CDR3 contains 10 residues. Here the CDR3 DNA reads TGCAGCGTTGATTGGGAGACCCAGTACTTC. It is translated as CSVDWETQYF.

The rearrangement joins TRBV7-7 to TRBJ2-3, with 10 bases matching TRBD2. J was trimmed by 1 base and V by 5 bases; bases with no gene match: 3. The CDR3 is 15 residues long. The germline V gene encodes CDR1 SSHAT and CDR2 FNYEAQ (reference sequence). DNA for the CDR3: TGTGCCAGCAGCCAGAGCGGGAGGGGCACAGATACGCAGTATTTT. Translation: CASSQSGRGTDTQYF.

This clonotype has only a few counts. The CDR3 DNA reads TGCAGCGTTAAGGACAGGGACTATGGCTACACCTTC. Amino acids: CSVKDRDYGYTF. The chain has TRBV29-1 and TRBJ1-2, with 8 bases identical to TRBD1. Germline CDR1 and CDR2: SQVTM and ANQGSEA. The trim removed 5 bases at V and 3 bases at J, leaving 2 bases unmatched. The CDR3 runs to 12 residues.

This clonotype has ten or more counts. The CDR3 region has the DNA TGTGCCAGCAGCCAAGAGGACAGAAAGAACACTGAAGCTTTCTTT. Translation: CASSQEDRKNTEAFF. The gene calls are TRBV3-1 and TRBJ1-1; TRBD1 is a possible D gene (6 bases). The CDR3 is 15 residues long. V was cut by 0 bases and J by 1 base, with 9 bases left in between. Germline lookup yields CDR1 LGHDT and CDR2 YNNKEL (reference sequence).

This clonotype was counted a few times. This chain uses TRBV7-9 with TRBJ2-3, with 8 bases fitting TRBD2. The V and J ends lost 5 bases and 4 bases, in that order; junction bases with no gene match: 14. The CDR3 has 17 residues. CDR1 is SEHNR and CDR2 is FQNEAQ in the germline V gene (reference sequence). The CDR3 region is CASSRTSGGAGADTQYF. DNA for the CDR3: TGTGCCAGCAGCCGCACTTCCGGGGGGGCTGGTGCAGATACGCAGTATTTT.

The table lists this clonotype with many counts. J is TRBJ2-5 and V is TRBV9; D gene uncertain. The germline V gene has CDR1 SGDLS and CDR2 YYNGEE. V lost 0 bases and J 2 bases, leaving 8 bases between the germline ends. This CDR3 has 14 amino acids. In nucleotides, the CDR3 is TGTGCCAGCAGCGTAGAAGATGGGCAAGAGACCCAGTACTTC. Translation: CASSVEDGQETQYF.

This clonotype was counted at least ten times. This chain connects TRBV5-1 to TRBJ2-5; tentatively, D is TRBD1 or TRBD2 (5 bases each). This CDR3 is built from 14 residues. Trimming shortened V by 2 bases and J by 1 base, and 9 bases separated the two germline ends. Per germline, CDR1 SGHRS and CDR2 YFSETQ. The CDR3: CASSLGTIQETQYF. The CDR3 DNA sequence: TGCGCCAGCAGCTTAGGGACCATCCAAGAGACCCAGTACTTC.

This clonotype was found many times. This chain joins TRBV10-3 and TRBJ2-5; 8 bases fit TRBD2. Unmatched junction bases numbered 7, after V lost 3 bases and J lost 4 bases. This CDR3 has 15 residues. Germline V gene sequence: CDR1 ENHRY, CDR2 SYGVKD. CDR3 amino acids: CAISDPPGGAETQYF. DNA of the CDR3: TGTGCCATCAGTGACCCCCCCGGGGGGGCAGAGACCCAGTACTTC.

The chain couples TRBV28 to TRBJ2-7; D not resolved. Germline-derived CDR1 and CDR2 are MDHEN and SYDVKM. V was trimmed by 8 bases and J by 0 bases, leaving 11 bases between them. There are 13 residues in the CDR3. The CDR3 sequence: CASGSILSYEQYF. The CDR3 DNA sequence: TGTGCCAGCGGTTCGATTCTCTCCTACGAGCAGTACTTC.

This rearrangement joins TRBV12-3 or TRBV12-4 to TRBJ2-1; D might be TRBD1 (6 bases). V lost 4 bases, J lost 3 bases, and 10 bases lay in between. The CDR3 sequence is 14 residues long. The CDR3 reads CASSWGQNYNEQFF. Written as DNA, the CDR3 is TGTGCCAGCAGTTGGGGACAAAACTACAATGAGCAGTTCTTC.

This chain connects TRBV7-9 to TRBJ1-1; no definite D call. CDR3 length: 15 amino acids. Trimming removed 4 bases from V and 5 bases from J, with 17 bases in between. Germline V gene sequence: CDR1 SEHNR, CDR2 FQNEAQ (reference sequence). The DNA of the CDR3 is TGTGCCAGCAGCTCCCTGGGAGGGTTGGTTACTGAAGCTTTCTTT. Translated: CASSSLGGLVTEAFF.

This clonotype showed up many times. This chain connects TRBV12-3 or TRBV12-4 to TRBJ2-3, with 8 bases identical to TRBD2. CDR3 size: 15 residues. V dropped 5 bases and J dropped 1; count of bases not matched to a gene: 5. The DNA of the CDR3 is TGTGCCAGCAGTCCCCGGGAGGGCCGCACAGATACGCAGTATTTT. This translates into CASSPREGRTDTQYF.